This T cell receptor (beta chain) derives from a study of T cells in Graves' hyperthyroidism and ophthalmopathy. At the level of the study: Any treatment followed the collection of peripheral blood at initial diagnosis.

Amplification targeted TCR beta CDR3 regions from RNA transcripts. First-round RT-PCR of the TCR CDR3 relied on the HTBI primer set. TCRdb reprocessed the multiplex PCR reads with MiXCR, giving one entry per CDR3 protein. This sample has 300,000 to 350,000 distinct CDR3 sequences, with about 15% found just once. This clonotype occurred many times. Newly diagnosed hyperthyroidism patients aged 18 to 65 years had disease lasting under 2 months. This CDR3 has 17 amino acids. Germline V lookup: CDR1 SGHAT, CDR2 FQNNGV. V was clipped by 0 bases and J by 3 bases; unmatched bases: 9. Sequences were obtained from blood. The chain uses TRBV11-2 and TRBJ2-3, with 7 bases aligning to TRBD1. This receptor was identified in a woman in her twenties or thirties with Graves' hyperthyroidism. The CDR3 spells CASSLDDDRALTDTQYF. The CDR3 region has the DNA TGTGCCAGCAGCTTAGATGACGACAGGGCCTTGACAGATACGCAGTATTTT.